Shown below are 25 T cell receptor beta chains from a single sample sequenced in a study of T cell responses to AZD1222 COVID-19 vaccine. The data were produced by immunoSEQ multiplex PCR, yet TCRdb's version contains in-frame clones alone and is incomplete. The sample carries about 79,000 clones, about 84% recorded once. The sequencing here drew on peripheral blood, taken on day 0 of AZD1222 vaccination. The receptor set was obtained from an adult in good health.

This clone has more than one count but fewer than ten. This sequence joins TRBV5-1 and TRBJ2-2; 8 nucleotides agree with TRBD2. Germline lookup yields CDR1 SGHRS and CDR2 YFSETQ. This CDR3 has 15 residues. V lost 0 bases and J lost 7; bases outside the gene matches: 5. The CDR3 region has the DNA TGCGCCAGCAGCTTGGTCGGCAGCGGGGGCGGGGAGCTGTTTTTT. It codes for CASSLVGSGGGELFF.

The chain uses TRBV5-4 and TRBJ2-2, with D maybe TRBD2 (5 bases). This CDR3 has 16 amino acids. Germline V lookup: CDR1 SGHNT, CDR2 YYREEE (reference sequence). Trimming stripped 1 base from V and 4 bases from J, with 14 bases between. The CDR3 reads CASSLKGKEGTGELFF. CDR3 coding DNA: TGTGCCAGCAGCTTGAAAGGAAAAGAGGGCACCGGGGAGCTGTTTTTT.

DNA for the CDR3: TGCGCCAGTTTGGACGTGGGCGGAGTCGCGAGGACCGGGGAGCTGTTTTTT. Its protein is CASLDVGGVARTGELFF. This chain connects TRBV10-2 to TRBJ2-2; no definite D call. V was trimmed by 9 bases and J by 5 bases, leaving 25 bases between them. This CDR3 comprises 17 residues. Germline CDR1 WSHSY, CDR2 SAAADI.

The CDR3 sequence is CASTPGQGARANTGELFF. The CDR3 region has the DNA TGTGCCAGCACCCCGGGACAGGGGGCCCGCGCGAACACCGGGGAGCTGTTTTTT. This chain connects TRBV6-2 or TRBV6-3 to TRBJ2-2; 12 bases map to TRBD1. V dropped 7 bases and J dropped 0; count of bases not matched to a gene: 9. The CDR3 is 18 residues long. Germline-derived CDR1 and CDR2 are MNHEY and SVGEGT.

The rearrangement uses TRBV18 and TRBJ2-5; D is possibly TRBD1 (6 bases). CDR1 and CDR2 (germline): KGHSH, LQKENI. V was shortened by 4 bases and J by 1 base, with 7 bases between the two germline ends. The CDR3 sequence is 13 residues long. CDR3 nucleotides: TGTGCCAGCTCACTACAGGGCCAAGAGACCCAGTACTTC. The encoded protein is CASSLQGQETQYF.

The rearrangement links TRBV5-4 to TRBJ2-7; 9 nucleotides align to TRBD2. The CDR3 is made up of 16 amino acids. Germline values: CDR1 SGHNT, CDR2 YYREEE (reference sequence). Trimming at V came to 2 bases and at J to 1 base, leaving 7 bases not matched to a gene. CDR3 nucleotide sequence: TGTGCCAGCAGCTTCAAGCGGGAGGTTTCTTCCTACGAGCAGTACTTC. Translated: CASSFKREVSSYEQYF.

This clone showed up just a few times. Other DNA sequences from this sample encode an identical CDR3 as well. The rearrangement joins TRBV6-1 to TRBJ1-5, with D possibly being TRBD1 (5 bases). Trimming removed 3 bases at V and 4 bases at J, with 10 bases between. CDR1 is MNHNS, CDR2 SASEGT, per germline. The CDR3 consists of 14 residues. CDR3 region: CASSEGTGNQPQHF. CDR3 nucleotide sequence: TGTGCCAGCAGTGAGGGGACTGGGAATCAGCCCCAGCATTTT.

The CDR3 sequence: CASMEPPAEAFF. In DNA, the CDR3 is TGTGCCAGCATGGAACCGCCCGCTGAAGCTTTCTTT. V gene TRBV2 combines with J gene TRBJ1-1; D unclear. The CDR3 spans 12 residues. The germline CDR1 and CDR2 sequences are SNHLY and FYNNEI. V was clipped by 7 bases and J by 6 bases, with 12 bases between them.

This chain connects TRBV3-1 (or the pseudogene TRBV3-2) to TRBJ1-4; D remains ambiguous. Deletions cut 4 bases from V and 14 bases from J, with 14 bases between. The CDR3 is made up of 12 amino acids. CDR1 is LGHDT, CDR2 YNNKEL, per germline (reference sequence). CDR3 nucleotides: TGTGCCAGCAGCCCCTCGGGAGGGTTGCTGTTTTTT. It yields the protein CASSPSGGLLFF.

This clone was observed a handful of times. V usage is TRBV7-9 and J usage is TRBJ2-7; D is unresolved. The V gene's germline CDR1 is SEHNR and CDR2 FQNEAQ (reference sequence). The CDR3 runs 14 residues. The V end lost 1 base, the J end lost 3 bases, and 10 bases lay between the germline ends. DNA of the CDR3: TGTGCCAGCAGCTTAGGAACTTCCCACTACGAGCAGTACTTC. Translation: CASSLGTSHYEQYF. Based on the CDR3 plus reference TRBV7-9 and TRBJ2-7, the full variable domain is DTGVSQNPRHKITKRGQNVTFRCDPISEHNRLYWYRQTLGQGPEFLTYFQNEAQLEKSRLLSDRFSAERPKGSFSTLEIQRTEQGDSAMYLCASSLGTSHYEQYFGPGTRLTVT.

The chain combines TRBV6-5 with TRBJ2-1; either TRBD1 or TRBD2 may supply D (5 bases each). This CDR3 spans 14 amino acids. V was cut by 8 bases and J by 0 bases, with 11 bases left in between. Germline lookup yields CDR1 MNHEY and CDR2 SVGAGI. CDR3 region: CASETGRSYNEQFF. The CDR3 region has the DNA TGTGCCAGCGAAACGGGACGCTCCTACAATGAGCAGTTCTTC.

J is TRBJ1-4 and V is TRBV15; D is possibly TRBD1 (5 bases). This CDR3 has 14 residues. Trimming pared 5 bases from V and 8 bases from J, leaving 15 bases between. The germline V gene encodes CDR1 LNHNV and CDR2 YYDKDF (reference sequence). CDR3 DNA: TGTGCCACCAGCGCCCGAGGGGCTGGGGAAAAACTGTTTTTT. Protein sequence: CATSARGAGEKLFF.

This clone was picked up a small number of times. The chain uses TRBV27 and TRBJ2-1; TRBD2 matches at 9 bases. After removal of 0 bases from V and 3 bases from J, the junction contained 15 bases not matched to a gene. The CDR3 consists of 20 residues. CDR1 is MNHEY, CDR2 SMNVEV, per germline (reference sequence). DNA for the CDR3: TGTGCCAGCAGTTTATCCGTATCTACCTTTAGCGGGAGTATCTACAATGAGCAGTTCTTC. Translated: CASSLSVSTFSGSIYNEQFF.

This chain connects TRBV2 to TRBJ1-1; no definite D call. Germline CDR1 SNHLY, CDR2 FYNNEI. Trimming took 5 bases from V and 5 from J, leaving 15 bases between them. The length of the CDR3 is 14 residues. CDR3 amino acids: CASSQTGVGTEAFF. In DNA form, the CDR3 reads TGTGCCAGCAGTCAAACTGGGGTCGGGACTGAAGCTTTCTTT.

A single count supports this clone. The chain employs TRBV2 and TRBJ2-1; tentative D call: TRBD2 (6 bases). Germline CDR1 reads SNHLY; CDR2 reads FYNNEI. V shed 4 bases and J shed 2 bases, with 12 bases lying between them. CDR3 length: 15 amino acids. DNA of the CDR3: TGTGCCAGCAGTGCGGGAGCGCCACCCTACAATGAGCAGTTCTTC. Translation: CASSAGAPPYNEQFF.

V gene TRBV19 combines with J gene TRBJ2-7, with D maybe TRBD1 (6 bases). The CDR3 extends over 11 amino acids. Germline values: CDR1 LNHDA, CDR2 SQIVND (reference sequence). V shed 7 bases and J shed 6 bases, with 10 bases lying between them. CDR3 DNA: TGTGCCAGTAAGGGGGAAGTCGAGCAGTACTTC. Residues: CASKGEVEQYF.

This clone was counted a single time. The V gene is TRBV19, the J gene TRBJ1-5, with D maybe TRBD1 (5 bases). This CDR3 comprises 16 residues. V was trimmed by 1 base and J by 1 base, leaving 11 bases between them. Looked up from germline, CDR1 is LNHDA and CDR2 is SQIVND (reference sequence). As DNA, the CDR3 is TGTGCCAGTAGTATAGGGGGAGGGGCAAGCAATCAGCCCCAGCATTTT. Protein product: CASSIGGGASNQPQHF. Full variable domain (remainder filled in from reference TRBV19 and TRBJ1-5): DGGITQSPKYLFRKEGQNVTLSCEQNLNHDAMYWYRQDPGQGLRLIYYSQIVNDFQKGDIAEGYSVSREKKESFPLTVTSAQKNPTAFYLCASSIGGGASNQPQHFGDGTRLSIL.

This clone was observed a handful of times. This chain joins TRBV20-1 and TRBJ2-7; D gene unclear. The germline V gene has CDR1 DFQATT and CDR2 SNEGSKA (reference sequence). V was pared by 3 bases and J by 3 bases, with 6 bases between. This CDR3 has 11 amino acids. DNA for the CDR3: TGCAGTGCTAGGTACAGCTACGAGCAGTACTTC. The encoded protein is CSARYSYEQYF.

J is TRBJ2-1 and V is TRBV25-1, with D perhaps matching TRBD2 (7 bases). This CDR3 is 15 amino acids long. The V end was cut by 8 bases, the J end by 4 bases, with 18 bases between. Germline V gene sequence: CDR1 MGHDK, CDR2 SYGVNS. The CDR3 spells CASSGGRRLYNEQFF. The CDR3 DNA follows: TGTGCCAGCTCCGGGGGGCGAAGGCTTTACAATGAGCAGTTCTTC.

The chain recombines TRBV3-1 (or the pseudogene TRBV3-2) with TRBJ2-3; TRBD2 matches at 8 bases. The CDR3 runs 15 residues. V lost 3 bases and J lost 7; bases outside the gene matches: 9. Germline assignment: CDR1 LGHDT and CDR2 YNNKEL (reference sequence). This CDR3 is CASSHPGLGTHTQYF. The CDR3, as DNA: TGTGCCAGCAGCCATCCGGGACTAGGAACCCATACGCAGTATTTT.

The chain uses TRBV4-1 and TRBJ2-5; TRBD1 matches at 7 bases. The J segment lost 5 bases and the V segment lost 4 bases, leaving 10 bases of the junction unmatched. The CDR3 runs 15 residues. In germline, CDR1 is MGHRA, CDR2 YSYEKL. CDR3 in amino acids: CASSLFGQVIETQYF. The CDR3 nucleotides are TGCGCCAGCAGCCTTTTTGGACAGGTCATTGAGACCCAGTACTTC.

This clone has only a few counts. The chain links TRBV7-9 to TRBJ1-1; no clear D gene. V was clipped by 5 bases and J by 3 bases, with 13 bases between them. CDR1 is SEHNR, CDR2 FQNEAQ, per germline (reference sequence). The CDR3 runs to 14 residues. Written as DNA, the CDR3 is TGTGCCAGCAGCCCCTCTTGGGGAGACACTGAAGCTTTCTTT. Translation gives CASSPSWGDTEAFF.

The DNA for the CDR3 is TGTGCCAGCAGCCCTACCCGCGGACGGGGGACTAATGAAAAACTGTTTTTT. The encoded protein is CASSPTRGRGTNEKLFF. This chain uses TRBV7-9 with TRBJ1-4, with D possibly matching TRBD1 (5 bases). Germline assignment: CDR1 SEHNR and CDR2 FQNEAQ (reference sequence). V dropped 5 bases and J dropped 2 bases, with 18 bases sitting between them. CDR3 size: 17 residues.

This clone was found once. The V call is TRBV7-8, the J call TRBJ2-3, with no clear D. The V end was cut by 5 bases, the J end by 6 bases, with 12 bases between. This CDR3 contains 13 residues. Per the germline V gene, CDR1 is SGHVS and CDR2 is FQNEAQ. In DNA, the CDR3 is TGTGCCAGCAGCAAGCCAAAAGGGGATACGCAGTATTTT. This gives the protein CASSKPKGDTQYF.

The chain has TRBV6-5 and TRBJ2-3; TRBD1 might be the D (6 bases). The ends were cut back, 0 bases at V and 7 bases at J, with 11 bases in the middle. The CDR3 extends over 14 amino acids. Germline CDR1 is MNHEY and CDR2 is SVGAGI. The DNA for the CDR3 is TGTGCCAGCAGTTACTCGGACAGCGTAAATACGCAGTATTTT. Residues: CASSYSDSVNTQYF.